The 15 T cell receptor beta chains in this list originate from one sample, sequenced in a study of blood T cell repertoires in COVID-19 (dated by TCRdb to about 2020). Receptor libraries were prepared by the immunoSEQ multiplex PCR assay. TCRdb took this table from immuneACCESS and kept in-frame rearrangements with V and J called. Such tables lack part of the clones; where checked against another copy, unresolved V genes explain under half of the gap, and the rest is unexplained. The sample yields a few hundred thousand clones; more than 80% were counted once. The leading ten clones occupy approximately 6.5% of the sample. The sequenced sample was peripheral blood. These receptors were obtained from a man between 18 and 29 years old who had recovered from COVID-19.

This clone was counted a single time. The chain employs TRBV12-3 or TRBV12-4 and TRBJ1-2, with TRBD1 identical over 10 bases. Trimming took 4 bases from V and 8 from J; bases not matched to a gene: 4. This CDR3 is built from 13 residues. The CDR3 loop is CASSSRTGGGYTF. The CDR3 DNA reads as TGTGCCAGCAGTTCGCGGACAGGGGGAGGCTACACCTTC.

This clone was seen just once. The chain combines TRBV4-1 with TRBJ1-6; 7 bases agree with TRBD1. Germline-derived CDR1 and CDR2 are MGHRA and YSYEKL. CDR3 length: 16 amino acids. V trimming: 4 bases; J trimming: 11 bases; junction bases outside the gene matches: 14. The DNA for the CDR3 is TGCGCCAGCAGCCTTGTCCGGGACAGAGCCCAGGCACCCCTCCACTTT. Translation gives CASSLVRDRAQAPLHF.

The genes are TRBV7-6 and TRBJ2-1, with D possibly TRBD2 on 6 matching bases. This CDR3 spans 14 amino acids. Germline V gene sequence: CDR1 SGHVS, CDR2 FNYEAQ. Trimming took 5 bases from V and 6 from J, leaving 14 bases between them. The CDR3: CASSARLVGNEQFF. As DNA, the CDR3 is TGTGCCAGCAGCGCCCGACTAGTAGGCAATGAGCAGTTCTTC. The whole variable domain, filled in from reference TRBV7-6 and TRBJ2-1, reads GAGVSQSPRYKVTKRGQDVALRCDPISGHVSLYWYRQALGQGPEFLTYFNYEAQQDKSGLPNDRFSAERPEGSISTLTIQRTEQRDSAMYRCASSARLVGNEQFFGPGTRLTVL.

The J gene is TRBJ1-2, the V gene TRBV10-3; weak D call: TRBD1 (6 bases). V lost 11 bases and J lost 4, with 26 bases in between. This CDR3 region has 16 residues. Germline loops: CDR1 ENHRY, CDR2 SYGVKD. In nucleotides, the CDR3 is TGTGCCTCAATAGGGGCCCCAGGGGCTATTGGCTATGGCTACACCTTC. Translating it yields CASIGAPGAIGYGYTF.

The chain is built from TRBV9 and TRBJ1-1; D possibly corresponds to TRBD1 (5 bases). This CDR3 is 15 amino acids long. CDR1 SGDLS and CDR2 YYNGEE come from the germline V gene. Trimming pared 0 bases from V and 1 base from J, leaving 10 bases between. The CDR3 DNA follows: TGTGCCAGCAGCGTAGAGGGGCTCCCGAACACTGAAGCTTTCTTT. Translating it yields CASSVEGLPNTEAFF.

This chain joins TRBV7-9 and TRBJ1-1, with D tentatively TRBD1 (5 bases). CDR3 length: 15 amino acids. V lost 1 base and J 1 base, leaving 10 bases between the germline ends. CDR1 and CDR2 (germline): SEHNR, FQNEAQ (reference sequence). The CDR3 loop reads CASSLDLGGNTEAFF. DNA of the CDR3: TGTGCCAGCAGCTTAGATTTGGGGGGGAACACTGAAGCTTTCTTT.

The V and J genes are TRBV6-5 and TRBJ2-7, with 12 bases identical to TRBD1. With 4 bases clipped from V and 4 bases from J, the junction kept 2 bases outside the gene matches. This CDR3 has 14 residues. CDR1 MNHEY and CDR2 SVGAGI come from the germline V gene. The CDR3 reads CASSSGQGAYEQYF. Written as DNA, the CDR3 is TGTGCCAGCAGTTCGGGACAGGGGGCTTACGAGCAGTACTTC.

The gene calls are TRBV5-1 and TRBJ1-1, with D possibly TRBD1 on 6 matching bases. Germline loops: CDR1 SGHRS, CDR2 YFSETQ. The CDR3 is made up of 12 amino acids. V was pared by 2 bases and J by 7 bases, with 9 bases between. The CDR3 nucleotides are TGCGCCAGCAGCTTCAACAGGGTTGAAGCTTTCTTT. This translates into CASSFNRVEAFF.

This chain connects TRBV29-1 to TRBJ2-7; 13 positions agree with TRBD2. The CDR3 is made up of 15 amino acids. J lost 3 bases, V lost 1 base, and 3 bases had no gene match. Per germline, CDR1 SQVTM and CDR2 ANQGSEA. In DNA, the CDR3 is TGCAGCGTTGAAGGAGGACTAGCGGGAGACTACGAGCAGTACTTC. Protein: CSVEGGLAGDYEQYF.

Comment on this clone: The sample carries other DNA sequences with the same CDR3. Here the CDR3 reads CAWSRQGNQPQHF. CDR3 DNA: TGTGCCTGGAGTCGCCAGGGGAATCAGCCCCAGCATTTT. The chain carries TRBV30 and TRBJ1-5; TRBD1 is a possible D gene (6 bases). The V end lost 2 bases, the J end lost 4 bases, and 9 bases lay between the germline ends. Germline V CDR1 and CDR2: GTSNPN, SVGIG (reference sequence). The CDR3 consists of 13 residues. Variable domain in full (rest from reference TRBV30 and TRBJ1-5): SQTIHQWPATLVQPVGSPLSLECTVEGTSNPNLYWYRQAAGRGLQLLFYSVGIGQISSEVPQNLSASRPQDRQFILSSKKLLLSDSGFYLCAWSRQGNQPQHFGDGTRLSIL.

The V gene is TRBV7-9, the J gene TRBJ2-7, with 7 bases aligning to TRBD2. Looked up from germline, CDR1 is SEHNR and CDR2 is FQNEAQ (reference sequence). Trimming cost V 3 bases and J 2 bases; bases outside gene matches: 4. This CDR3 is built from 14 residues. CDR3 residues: CASSFSGLAYEQYF. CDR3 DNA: TGTGCCAGCAGCTTTAGCGGGTTAGCCTACGAGCAGTACTTC. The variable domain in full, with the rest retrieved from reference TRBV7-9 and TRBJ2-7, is DTGVSQNPRHKITKRGQNVTFRCDPISEHNRLYWYRQTLGQGPEFLTYFQNEAQLEKSRLLSDRFSAERPKGSFSTLEIQRTEQGDSAMYLCASSFSGLAYEQYFGPGTRLTVT.

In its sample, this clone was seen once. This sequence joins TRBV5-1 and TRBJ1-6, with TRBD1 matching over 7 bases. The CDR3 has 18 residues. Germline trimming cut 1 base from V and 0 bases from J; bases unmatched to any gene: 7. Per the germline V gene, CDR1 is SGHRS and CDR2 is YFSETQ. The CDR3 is CASSLFEGASSYNSPLHF. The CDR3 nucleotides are TGCGCCAGCAGCTTGTTTGAGGGGGCCAGCTCCTATAATTCACCCCTCCACTTT.

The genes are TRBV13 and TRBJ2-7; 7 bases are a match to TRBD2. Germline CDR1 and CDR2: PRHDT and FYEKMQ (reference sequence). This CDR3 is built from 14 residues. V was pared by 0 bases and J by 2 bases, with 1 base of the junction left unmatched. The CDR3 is CASSLGRGAYEQYF. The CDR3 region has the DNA TGTGCCAGCAGCTTAGGCCGGGGGGCCTACGAGCAGTACTTC.

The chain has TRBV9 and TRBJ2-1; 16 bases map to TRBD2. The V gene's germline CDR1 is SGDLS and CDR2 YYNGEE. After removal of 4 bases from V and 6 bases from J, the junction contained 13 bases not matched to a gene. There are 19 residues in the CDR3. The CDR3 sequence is CASSPSGTSGRAQRNEQFF. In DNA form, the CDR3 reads TGTGCCAGCAGCCCGTCCGGGACTAGCGGGAGGGCCCAGCGCAATGAGCAGTTCTTC. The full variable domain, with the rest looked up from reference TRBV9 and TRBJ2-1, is DSGVTQTPKHLITATGQRVTLRCSPRSGDLSVYWYQQSLDQGLQFLIQYYNGEERAKGNILERFSAQQFPDLHSELNLSSLELGDSALYFCASSPSGTSGRAQRNEQFFGPGTRLTVL.

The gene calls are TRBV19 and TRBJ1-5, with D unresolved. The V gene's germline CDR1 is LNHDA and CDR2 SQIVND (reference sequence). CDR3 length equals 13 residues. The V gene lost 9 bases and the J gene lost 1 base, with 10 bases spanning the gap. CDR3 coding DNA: TGTGCCAGCAATGGAGAGAGCAATCAGCCCCAGCATTTT. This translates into CASNGESNQPQHF.